This T cell receptor beta chain was observed in a study of monozygotic twins with inflammatory bowel disease. Study-wide findings and caveats: Part of the variability in patient repertoires may have come from differing immunosuppressive treatments.

The CDR3 loop spans 17 amino acids. Germline CDR1 LNHDA, CDR2 SQIVND (reference sequence). Eight separate reactions for every sample produced the cDNA. UMIs with a 6-nucleotide sample barcode were added by template switching. Following a re-call of the 5' RACE reads, TCRdb has one entry per CDR3 protein and lacks DNA. Its clone listing holds roughly 100,000 distinct CDR3 sequences. Researchers isolated total RNA from whole blood without sorting T cells. About this clonotype itself: Its antigen remains unidentified.

The sample comprised blood. The TCR comes from a human donor with ulcerative colitis or Crohn's disease, or a healthy co-twin of an affected twin (not recorded which). The V gene is TRBV19, the J gene TRBJ2-7; TCRdb reports TRBD2, a call that lacks DNA to check it against. CDR3 protein: CASSMIGGLAGGNEQYF. Filled out from reference TRBV19 and TRBJ2-7, the complete variable domain reads DGGITQSPKYLFRKEGQNVTLSCEQNLNHDAMYWYRQDPGQGLRLIYYSQIVNDFQKGDIAEGYSVSREKKESFPLTVTSAQKNPTAFYLCASSMIGGLAGGNEQYFGPGTRLTVT.